This T cell receptor (beta chain) was documented in a study of post-analysis software for immune sequencing data. At the level of the study: The disease courses spanned relapsing-remitting, secondary progressive and progressive-relapsing forms of multiple sclerosis.

The study's findings and limits: Versus controls, multiple sclerosis patients showed significantly lower diversity (normalized Chao1). The five TRBV segments detected at higher frequency in patients than in controls included TRBV5-6, TRBV5-1 and TRBV20-1. Strong co-clustering by F measure linked samples that shared a preparation batch.

To note about this clonotype: Its antigen is currently unknown.

J was trimmed by 2 bases and V by 3 bases; bases with no gene match: 18. CDR3 length: 19 residues. Germline CDR1 reads SGDLS; CDR2 reads YYNGEE. Prepared libraries of TCR beta cDNA carried unique molecular identifiers. Yield was roughly 500,000 cDNA molecules from around 1 to 9.1 million T cells. One entry per CDR3 protein results from TCRdb running MiXCR on the PCR reads. This table holds approximately 460,000 distinct CDR3 sequences, roughly 46% found once. The sequence derives from a girl aged 5-17 years with multiple sclerosis. The sequencing sample was made of blood. The chain has TRBV9 and TRBJ2-3; 7 bases are shared with TRBD1. CDR3 DNA: TGTGCCAGCAGCGACGGGACAGAAGACCACCGAGCTCTCACAGATACGCAGTATTTT. The encoded protein is CASSDGTEDHRALTDTQYF.